This T cell receptor (beta chain) was identified in a study of cytomegalovirus exposure and HLA in healthy donors. The wider study: A preliminary data release comprised 80 million to 95 million unique TCRs obtained from HLA-typed donors.

Amplification used 60 Vbeta primers and 13 Jbeta primers. Profiled with immunoSEQ multiplex PCR; TCRdb holds only in-frame clones, not every one. The sample lists approximately 200,000 clones; about 86% were seen once. Germline CDR1 SEHNR, CDR2 FQNEAQ (reference sequence). J gave up 4 bases and V 6 bases, and 16 bases lay outside the gene matches. The CDR3 spans 17 residues. Sample: PBMCs. The V gene is TRBV7-9, the J gene TRBJ1-2; 8 bases map to TRBD1. This TCR came from a woman between 18 and 29 years old in good health and CMV-seropositive. The CDR3 is CASRGPQGGQRLYGYTF. The CDR3 DNA is TGTGCCAGCAGGGGTCCACAGGGGGGACAGAGGCTCTATGGCTACACCTTC.